This T cell receptor (beta chain) comes out of a study of vaccination and CD4 T cells after COVID-19. On the study more broadly: Investigators took post-vaccine samples a median 72 days after dose two, within a range of 14 to 241.

In germline, CDR1 is LNHDA, CDR2 SQIVND (reference sequence). There are 12 residues in the CDR3. The germline V and J ends were trimmed by 4 bases and 3 bases, with 6 bases remaining between them. TCRdb fed the PCR reads into MiXCR, producing one record per CDR3 protein. Of 15,000 or so distinct CDR3 sequences in the sample, roughly 65% are singletons; the top ten hold about 1%. The TCR originated in a human donor who had recovered from COVID-19. The chain has TRBV19 and TRBJ1-1; D perhaps matches TRBD1 (6 bases). Here the sequenced sample was CD4+ T cells from blood, taken after SARS-CoV-2 vaccination. In DNA form, the CDR3 reads TGTGCCAGTAGTACAGGGGACACTGAAGCTTTCTTT. Encoded protein: CASSTGDTEAFF. Combining the CDR3 with reference TRBV19 and TRBJ1-1 gives the whole variable domain DGGITQSPKYLFRKEGQNVTLSCEQNLNHDAMYWYRQDPGQGLRLIYYSQIVNDFQKGDIAEGYSVSREKKESFPLTVTSAQKNPTAFYLCASSTGDTEAFFGQGTRLTVV.